The rows below give T cell receptor beta chains drawn from one sample of a study of glioma-infiltrating T cells after dendritic cell vaccination. Assay used: immunoSEQ multiplex PCR; TCRdb lists only in-frame clones, some missing. The data show around 78,000 clones, roughly 91% seen once. The source was blood, collected after dendritic cell vaccination. The receptors were gathered from a human donor with glioblastoma. CDR3s include the opening cysteine and the closing phenylalanine or tryptophan. D genes are given only for firm matches. Some rows have no size entry. The others give once, few or many, or a class for an expanded clone.

j_call,v_call,d_call,clone_size,cdr3_aa,cdr3_nt
TRBJ1-5,TRBV2,-,few,CASSTAGSNQPQHF,TGTGCCAGCAGTACGGCGGGGAGCAATCAGCCCCAGCATTTT
TRBJ2-2,TRBV15,-,-,CATSRGGSDTGELFF,TGTGCCACCAGCAGAGGGGGCTCCGACACCGGGGAGCTGTTTTTT
TRBJ2-3,TRBV11-3,-,-,CASSLGAGTSTDTQYF,TGTGCCAGCAGCTTAGGGGCGGGGACTAGCACAGATACGCAGTATTTT
TRBJ2-7,TRBV19,-,-,CASSTSGGGPYEQYF,TGTGCCAGTAGTACCTCTGGCGGAGGCCCATACGAGCAGTACTTC
TRBJ2-5,TRBV4-2,TRBD2,once,CASSQEGGGWSQETQYF,TGTGCCAGCAGCCAAGAGGGCGGGGGGTGGAGCCAAGAGACCCAGTACTTC
TRBJ2-7,TRBV19,TRBD1,-,CASSIVGDRAYEQYF,TGTGCCAGTAGTATAGTAGGGGACAGAGCCTACGAGCAGTACTTC
TRBJ2-2,TRBV11-3,TRBD2,-,CASSFYGRATTGELFF,TGTGCCAGCAGCTTCTACGGGAGGGCCACCACCGGGGAGCTGTTTTTT
TRBJ2-7,TRBV4-1,-,-,CASSQVSRLDEQYF,TGCGCCAGCAGCCAAGTGAGTCGTTTGGACGAGCAGTACTTC
TRBJ2-7,TRBV5-1,TRBD2,-,CASSSGTSGGEQYF,TGCGCCAGCAGCTCCGGGACTAGCGGGGGCGAGCAGTACTTC
TRBJ2-7,TRBV21-1,-,few,CASNCERVRRDRAYEQYF,TGTGCCAGCAACTGTGAAAGGGTCAGGCGGGACCGAGCCTACGAGCAGTACTTC
TRBJ1-3,TRBV5-6,-,-,CASSLFVGNTIYF,TGTGCCAGCAGCCTATTTGTCGGAAACACCATATATTTT
TRBJ1-1,TRBV29-1,-,-,CSVEGPAGTEAFF,TGCAGCGTTGAAGGTCCGGCGGGCACTGAAGCTTTCTTT
TRBJ1-2,TRBV27,TRBD1,-,CASSSRDRNYGYTF,TGTGCCAGCAGTTCAAGGGACAGAAACTATGGCTACACCTTC
TRBJ2-7,TRBV11-2,-,-,CASSPGAVYEQYF,TGTGCCAGCAGCCCAGGGGCTGTCTACGAGCAGTACTTC
TRBJ2-6,TRBV7-9,-,-,CASSQAGKVSGANVLTF,TGTGCCAGCAGTCAGGCAGGGAAGGTCTCTGGGGCCAACGTCCTGACTTTC
TRBJ1-1,TRBV7-9,TRBD1,-,CASSLAGQGLSAFF,TGTGCCAGCAGCTTAGCGGGACAGGGGTTAAGTGCTTTCTTT
TRBJ2-7,TRBV18,TRBD1,-,CASFRGQGDEQYF,TGTGCCAGCTTCCGCGGACAGGGAGACGAGCAGTACTTC
TRBJ1-3,TRBV11-2,-,-,CASSLVFTGLSSGNTIYF,TGTGCCAGCAGCTTAGTCTTCACAGGGTTGAGCTCTGGAAACACCATATATTTT
TRBJ1-4,TRBV6-1,-,-,CASSRLEQNEKLFF,TGTGCCAGCAGTCGACTAGAGCAGAATGAAAAACTGTTTTTT